Below, 4 T cell receptor beta chains from the same sample are listed, as sequenced in a study of regulatory T cells in long-lasting Graves disease. Documented time point: persistent/refractory GD, antithyroid drugs over 5 years with positive TRAb. PBMCs provided the RNA from which the TCR library was made. Libraries of TCR beta came from iRepertoire HTBI primers plus Arm-PCR of CDR3 regions. Using its own MiXCR run on the multiplex PCR reads, TCRdb lists one record per CDR3 protein. The sample has a few hundred thousand distinct CDR3 sequences, 20% to 25% seen once. The specimen comprised peripheral blood mononuclear cells (PBMCs), sampled when the disease was refractory, from a patient treated with antithyroid drugs. The receptors were sampled from a female donor with Graves disease.

This clonotype was detected once. The rearrangement links TRBV4-1 to TRBJ1-6; 8 nucleotides agree with TRBD1. J was trimmed by 6 bases and V by 2 bases; bases with no gene match: 9. The CDR3 spans 17 residues. Germline V gene lookup returns CDR1 MGHRA and CDR2 YSYEKL. CDR3 region: CASSQSQQGVLNSPLHF. The CDR3 coding sequence is TGCGCCAGCAGCCAATCCCAACAGGGGGTTCTTAATTCACCCCTCCACTTT.

V and J are TRBV4-3 and TRBJ2-7, with a possible D match to TRBD1 (5 bases). V shed 6 bases and J shed 4 bases, with 13 bases lying between them. Germline lookup yields CDR1 LGHNA and CDR2 YSLEER. CDR3 length equals 13 residues. CDR3 sequence: CASSLTEAYEQYF. CDR3 bases: TGCGCCAGCAGTTTGACAGAAGCTTACGAGCAGTACTTC.

The chain recombines TRBV12-3 or TRBV12-4 with TRBJ1-1; D ambiguous. V was trimmed by 4 bases and J by 3 bases, leaving 12 bases between them. The CDR3 spans 14 residues. Written as DNA, the CDR3 is TGTGCCAGCAGTTACTCGCCTTCTCACACTGAAGCTTTCTTT. Its translation: CASSYSPSHTEAFF.

The rearrangement links TRBV12-3 or TRBV12-4 to TRBJ2-7; 10 nucleotides match TRBD1. The trim removed 7 bases at V and 3 bases at J, leaving 9 bases unmatched. CDR3 size: 15 residues. Here the CDR3 DNA reads TGTGCCAGCAAACTCCGTGGGACAGGGGACTACGAGCAGTACTTC. It is translated as CASKLRGTGDYEQYF.